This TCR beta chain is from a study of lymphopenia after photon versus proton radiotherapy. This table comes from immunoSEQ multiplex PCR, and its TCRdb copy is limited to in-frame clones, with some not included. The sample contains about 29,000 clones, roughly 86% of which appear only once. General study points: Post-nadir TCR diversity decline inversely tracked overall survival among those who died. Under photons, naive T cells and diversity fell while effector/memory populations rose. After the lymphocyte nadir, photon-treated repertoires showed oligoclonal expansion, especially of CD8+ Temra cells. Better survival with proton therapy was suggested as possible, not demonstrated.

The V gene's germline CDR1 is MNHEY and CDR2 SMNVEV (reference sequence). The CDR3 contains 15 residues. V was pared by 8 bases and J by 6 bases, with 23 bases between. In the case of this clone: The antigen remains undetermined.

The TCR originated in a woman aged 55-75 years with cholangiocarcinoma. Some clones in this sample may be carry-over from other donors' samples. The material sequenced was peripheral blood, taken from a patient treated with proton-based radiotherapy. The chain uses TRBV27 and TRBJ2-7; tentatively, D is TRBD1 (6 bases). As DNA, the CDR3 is TGTGCCAGCGGACTTGGGGGCTCTCACCTCGTCGAGCAGTACTTC. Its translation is CASGLGGSHLVEQYF.